These T cell receptor beta chains were read from a single sample in a study of shared clonotypes between healthy human individuals. Sequenced by immunoSEQ multiplex PCR; TCRdb stores in-frame clones only, minus some. The sample yields about 2.4 million clones, around 90% seen once. Sample: naive CD4+ T cells sorted from blood. The receptors shown here come from a man aged 18 to 35 in good health. CDR3s include the opening cysteine and the closing phenylalanine or tryptophan. D genes are given only for firm matches. Clone size is not always given. Where it is, it says once, few, many or a class for expanded clones.

clone_size,v_call,d_call,j_call,cdr3_aa,cdr3_nt
.,TRBV5-1,TRBD1,TRBJ1-1,CASSLEPDRGWTEAFF,TGCGCCAGCAGCTTGGAACCTGACAGGGGTTGGACTGAAGCTTTCTTT
.,TRBV30,.,TRBJ1-1,CAWSGKGAFF,TGTGCCTGGAGTGGTAAAGGAGCTTTCTTT
.,TRBV29-1,TRBD1,TRBJ2-7,CSVGIQGMSYEQYF,TGCAGCGTGGGGATACAGGGGATGTCCTACGAGCAGTACTTC
.,TRBV29-1,TRBD2,TRBJ2-7,CSVVPPSGGPYEQYF,TGCAGCGTTGTACCCCCTAGCGGGGGTCCCTACGAGCAGTACTTC
.,TRBV30,.,TRBJ2-7,CAWRGRRWEQYF,TGTGCCTGGAGGGGCAGGAGATGGGAGCAGTACTTC
.,TRBV30,.,TRBJ1-3,CACQGGNTIYF,TGTGCCTGCCAGGGGGGAAACACCATATATTTT
.,TRBV5-1,TRBD1,TRBJ2-2,CASSDRESGELFF,TGCGCCAGCAGCGACAGGGAATCCGGGGAGCTGTTTTTT
.,TRBV28,.,TRBJ1-2,CASSQSYGYTF,TGTGCCAGCAGTCAGTCGTATGGCTACACCTTC
.,TRBV19,TRBD2,TRBJ2-2,CASRGLAGNTGELFF,TGTGCCAGTAGGGGACTAGCGGGCAACACCGGGGAGCTGTTTTTT
.,TRBV5-1,.,TRBJ2-1,CASSFQGNEQFF,TGCGCCAGCAGCTTCCAGGGAAATGAGCAGTTCTTC
.,TRBV21-1,.,TRBJ1-1,CASSKGRDTGDTEAFF,TGTGCCAGCAGCAAAGGCCGGGACACGGGGGACACTGAAGCTTTCTTT
.,TRBV19,.,TRBJ1-5,CASSISGRSNQPQHF,TGTGCCAGTAGTATATCAGGCAGAAGCAATCAGCCCCAGCATTTT
.,TRBV13,TRBD2,TRBJ2-5,CAICGGSIQETQYF,TGTGCCATCTGCGGGGGATCTATTCAAGAGACCCAGTACTTC
once,TRBV6-5,.,TRBJ1-2,CASSYLQGWGYTF,TGTGCCAGCAGTTACTTACAGGGCTGGGGCTACACCTTC
once,TRBV15,.,TRBJ1-2,CATSRDTSGGIYGYTF,TGTGCCACCAGCAGAGATACCTCGGGAGGGATCTATGGCTACACCTTC
.,TRBV14,.,TRBJ1-1,CASSVARGVTEAFF,TGTGCCAGCAGCGTAGCCCGTGGAGTGACTGAAGCTTTCTTT
.,TRBV19,TRBD1,TRBJ2-1,CASSIQGAPYNEQFF,TGTGCCAGTAGTATACAGGGGGCTCCCTACAATGAGCAGTTCTTC
.,TRBV30,TRBD2,TRBJ2-7,CAWSVPSGGYEQYF,TGTGCCTGGAGTGTACCTAGCGGGGGGTACGAGCAGTACTTC
.,TRBV19,.,TRBJ1-5,CASSTRDGNQPQHF,TGTGCCAGTAGTACCCGGGACGGCAATCAGCCCCAGCATTTT
.,TRBV23-1,.,TRBJ2-7,CASSKDYYEQYF,TGCGCCAGCAGTAAGGATTACTACGAGCAGTACTTC
.,TRBV6-1,.,TRBJ1-5,CASTVEGSNQPQHF,TGTGCCAGCACGGTTGAGGGGAGCAATCAGCCCCAGCATTTT
.,TRBV6-1,TRBD1,TRBJ1-5,CASSGGQGGNQPQHF,TGTGCCAGCAGTGGAGGACAGGGGGGAAATCAGCCCCAGCATTTT
.,TRBV7-8,.,TRBJ2-2,CASSLGPYGLEGELFF,TGTGCCAGCAGCTTAGGGCCCTACGGGCTTGAGGGGGAGCTGTTTTTT
.,TRBV7-2,.,TRBJ2-2,CASSLVRTNGELFF,TGTGCCAGCAGCTTAGTCAGGACAAACGGGGAGCTGTTTTTT
.,TRBV7-9,.,TRBJ1-6,CASSLTAGISSYNSPLHF,TGTGCCAGCAGCTTAACGGCTGGGATTAGCTCCTATAATTCACCCCTCCACTTT
.,TRBV5-1,.,TRBJ1-3,CASSSSTGSSGNTIYF,TGCGCCAGCAGCTCGTCGACAGGTAGCTCTGGAAACACCATATATTTT
.,TRBV18,TRBD2,TRBJ2-7,CASSPGLAGGPDEQYF,TGTGCCAGCTCACCTGGACTAGCGGGAGGGCCCGACGAGCAGTACTTC
.,TRBV6-1,.,TRBJ1-4,CASSPGRATNEKLFF,TGTGCCAGCAGTCCCGGACGAGCAACTAATGAAAAACTGTTTTTT
.,TRBV5-1,TRBD2,TRBJ2-7,CASSLGLAGVMYEWQYF,TGCGCCAGCAGCTTGGGACTAGCGGGGGTGATGTACGAGTGGCAGTACTTC
.,TRBV5-1,.,TRBJ2-6,CASSLMGYGANVLTF,TGCGCCAGCAGCTTGATGGGGTACGGGGCCAACGTCCTGACTTTC
.,TRBV27,.,TRBJ2-1,CASSLVPTPFDNEQFF,TGTGCCAGCAGTTTAGTACCCACCCCCTTTGACAATGAGCAGTTCTTC